Below, 27 T cell receptor beta chains from the same sample are listed, as sequenced in a study of control samples from healthy donors and cancer patients. Clones were read by immunoSEQ multiplex PCR, and TCRdb kept only the in-frame ones, dropping some. The sample lists about 110,000 clones, approximately 87% occurring once. The material sequenced was PBMCs. The receptor set was obtained from a woman in her sixties or seventies with lung cancer.

The chain links TRBV9 to TRBJ2-7, with 15 bases aligning to TRBD2. The germline CDR1 and CDR2 sequences are SGDLS and YYNGEE. J gave up 1 base and V 0 bases, and 5 bases lay outside the gene matches. The length of the CDR3 is 18 residues. This CDR3 is CASSVDGGLAGGSYEQYF. CDR3 nucleotides: TGTGCCAGCAGCGTAGACGGAGGACTAGCGGGGGGGTCCTACGAGCAGTACTTC.

The V and J genes are TRBV9 and TRBJ2-1; D perhaps matches TRBD1 (5 bases). The CDR3 is made up of 15 amino acids. Trimming shortened V by 4 bases and J by 3 bases, and 14 bases separated the two germline ends. Germline V gene sequence: CDR1 SGDLS, CDR2 YYNGEE. This CDR3 reads CASSSGHKSYNEQFF. The CDR3 region has the DNA TGTGCCAGCAGCAGTGGACACAAAAGCTACAATGAGCAGTTCTTC.

The chain is built from TRBV19 and TRBJ1-1; D is unresolved. Trimming removed 2 bases at V and 1 base at J, with 14 bases between. The CDR3 has 16 amino acids. Germline-derived CDR1 and CDR2 are LNHDA and SQIVND (reference sequence). The CDR3 coding sequence is TGTGCCAGTAGTATACAAACCGGTTGGGAGAACACTGAAGCTTTCTTT. Translating gives CASSIQTGWENTEAFF.

V is TRBV6-5 and J is TRBJ2-1, with 10 bases that match TRBD2. Trimming at V came to 5 bases and at J to 16 bases, leaving 8 bases not matched to a gene. The CDR3 contains 12 residues. Germline CDR1 is MNHEY and CDR2 is SVGAGI. The CDR3 reads CASSPEREGLFF. Written as DNA, the CDR3 is TGTGCCAGCAGTCCCGAGCGGGAGGGCCTATTCTTC.

A single count supports this clone. This chain uses TRBV7-9 with TRBJ2-5; 9 nucleotides align to TRBD2. The CDR3 is 14 residues long. Germline-derived CDR1 and CDR2 are SEHNR and FQNEAQ (reference sequence). J was trimmed by 7 bases and V by 3 bases; bases with no gene match: 6. In nucleotides, the CDR3 is TGTGCCAGCAGCTTTATTAGCGGGGGTGTGACCCAGTACTTC. It is translated as CASSFISGGVTQYF.

The rearrangement links TRBV6-5 to TRBJ1-2; perhaps TRBD1 as D (5 bases). The germline V gene encodes CDR1 MNHEY and CDR2 SVGAGI. There are 14 residues in the CDR3. The V end lost 7 bases, the J end lost 5 bases, and 17 bases lay between the germline ends. CDR3: CASTRSFRAYGYTF. The CDR3 region has the DNA TGTGCCAGCACCCGATCCTTCAGGGCATATGGCTACACCTTC.

The chain uses TRBV4-2 and TRBJ2-2; 11 nucleotides line up with TRBD2. Trimming took 5 bases from V and 5 from J; bases not matched to a gene: 13. Germline V gene lookup returns CDR1 LGHNA and CDR2 YNFKEQ. CDR3 length: 18 amino acids. This CDR3 is CASSAVGTSGSGTGELFF. CDR3 sequence (DNA): TGTGCCAGCAGCGCTGTGGGGACTAGCGGCTCGGGGACCGGGGAGCTGTTTTTT.

The gene calls are TRBV7-2 and TRBJ2-3; 8 nucleotides match TRBD2. This CDR3 is built from 14 residues. Germline-derived CDR1 and CDR2 are SGHTA and FQGNSA. With V trimmed by 5 bases and J by 5 bases, 6 bases remained unmatched. The CDR3 loop reads CASSLGLAIDTQYF. The CDR3 nucleotides read TGTGCCAGCAGCCTAGGACTAGCCATAGATACGCAGTATTTT.

The chain recombines TRBV6-5 with TRBJ1-1, with a weak D call TRBD1 (6 bases). Germline V gene data show CDR1 as MNHEY and CDR2 as SVGAGI. Between the trimmed V and J ends, which lost 7 bases and 1 base, there was a span of 16 bases. This CDR3 comprises 15 residues. CDR3 sequence reads: CASITGMGRNTEAFF. The CDR3 region has the DNA TGTGCCAGCATCACAGGGATGGGTCGGAACACTGAAGCTTTCTTT.

The V and J genes are TRBV18 and TRBJ2-1; weak D call: TRBD1 (6 bases). V was pared by 6 bases and J by 10 bases, with 22 bases between. The V gene's germline CDR1 is KGHSH and CDR2 LQKENI. The length of the CDR3 is 15 residues. CDR3 amino acids: CASSSLLQQGGEQFF. The CDR3 region has the DNA TGTGCCAGCTCTAGCCTTCTCCAACAGGGTGGCGAGCAGTTCTTC.

A remark on this clone: The identical CDR3 is also encoded by other nucleotide sequences in the sample. The chain is built from TRBV5-4 and TRBJ2-6; D remains unclear. Trimming shortened V by 0 bases and J by 0 bases, and 7 bases separated the two germline ends. The CDR3 totals 16 residues. Germline V gene lookup returns CDR1 SGHNT and CDR2 YYREEE (reference sequence). CDR3 residues: CASSLGLDSGANVLTF. In DNA form, the CDR3 reads TGTGCCAGCAGCTTGGGGTTGGACTCTGGGGCCAACGTCCTGACTTTC.

The V and J genes are TRBV19 and TRBJ1-1; 7 positions match TRBD1. The CDR3 sequence is 12 residues long. CDR1 is LNHDA, CDR2 SQIVND, per germline (reference sequence). With 9 bases clipped from V and 4 bases from J, the junction kept 5 bases outside the gene matches. The CDR3 here is CASRTGTTEAFF. CDR3 coding DNA: TGTGCCAGCAGGACAGGAACCACTGAAGCTTTCTTT. Filled out from reference TRBV19 and TRBJ1-1, the complete variable domain reads DGGITQSPKYLFRKEGQNVTLSCEQNLNHDAMYWYRQDPGQGLRLIYYSQIVNDFQKGDIAEGYSVSREKKESFPLTVTSAQKNPTAFYLCASRTGTTEAFFGQGTRLTVV.

The chain joins TRBV29-1 to TRBJ2-7; 7 bases map to TRBD2. Germline lookup yields CDR1 SQVTM and CDR2 ANQGSEA. The CDR3 contains 14 residues. V shed 3 bases and J 3 bases; nucleotides not matched to a gene: 8. CDR3 in amino acids: CSVEGGTEGYEQYF. Written as DNA, the CDR3 is TGCAGCGTTGAGGGGGGGACTGAAGGCTACGAGCAGTACTTC.

The V gene is TRBV27, the J gene TRBJ1-1; 8 bases line up with TRBD1. The ends lost 2 bases at V and 5 bases at J; junction bases unmatched: 7. There are 15 residues in the CDR3. The germline V gene has CDR1 MNHEY and CDR2 SMNVEV (reference sequence). CDR3 sequence reads: CASSLNRGWRTEAFF. CDR3 coding DNA: TGTGCCAGCAGTTTAAACAGGGGGTGGAGGACTGAAGCTTTCTTT.

The V gene is TRBV5-1, the J gene TRBJ1-1, with D unclear. CDR3 length: 15 amino acids. Germline V gene sequence: CDR1 SGHRS, CDR2 YFSETQ. V lost 1 base and J 1 base, leaving 11 bases between the germline ends. The CDR3: CASSLSLTQNTEAFF. CDR3 bases: TGCGCCAGCAGCTTGAGCTTAACACAGAACACTGAAGCTTTCTTT.

This chain links TRBV7-2 with TRBJ1-5; D gene uncertain. From germline, CDR1 is SGHTA and CDR2 FQGNSA. CDR3 length: 14 amino acids. V lost 3 bases and J 0 bases, leaving 6 bases between the germline ends. For the CDR3, the DNA is TGTGCCAGCAGCTTTCGGGATAGCAATCAGCCCCAGCATTTT. It yields the protein CASSFRDSNQPQHF. The full variable domain, rest sourced from reference TRBV7-2 and TRBJ1-5, is GAGVSQSPSNKVTEKGKDVELRCDPISGHTALYWYRQSLGQGLEFLIYFQGNSAPDKSGLPSDRFSAERTGGSVSTLTIQRTQQEDSAVYLCASSFRDSNQPQHFGDGTRLSIL.

The chain employs TRBV6-5 and TRBJ2-7, with 8 bases that match TRBD2. Germline trimming cut 7 bases from V and 2 bases from J; bases unmatched to any gene: 4. The CDR3 covers 13 residues. Germline loops: CDR1 MNHEY, CDR2 SVGAGI. DNA for the CDR3: TGTGCCAGCACCTTAGCGGGGCCCTACGAGCAGTACTTC. Translated, it gives CASTLAGPYEQYF.

The chain couples TRBV5-4 to TRBJ2-5, with D possibly matching TRBD2 (6 bases). The germline CDR1 and CDR2 sequences are SGHNT and YYREEE (reference sequence). Between the trimmed V and J ends, which lost 1 base and 5 bases, there was a span of 12 bases. The length of the CDR3 is 14 residues. The CDR3 reads CASSLPGREETQYF. Written as DNA, the CDR3 is TGTGCCAGCAGCTTGCCGGGACGGGAGGAGACCCAGTACTTC.

The chain couples TRBV6-5 to TRBJ1-5; TRBD1 matches 7 bases. CDR1 is MNHEY and CDR2 is SVGAGI in the germline V gene. This CDR3 has 15 residues. Losses at the gene ends were 6 bases for V and 3 bases for J; bases not matched to a gene: 8. The CDR3 bases are TGTGCCAGCAGATATACAGGGGTAGACAATCAGCCCCAGCATTTT. It encodes CASRYTGVDNQPQHF.

This sequence joins TRBV19 and TRBJ1-1, with D uncertain. The length of the CDR3 is 14 residues. V was trimmed by 6 bases and J by 1 base, leaving 12 bases between them. The germline V gene encodes CDR1 LNHDA and CDR2 SQIVND (reference sequence). The CDR3 is CASRSVAANTEAFF. As DNA, the CDR3 is TGTGCCAGTAGGTCGGTGGCAGCGAACACTGAAGCTTTCTTT.

The chain employs TRBV9 and TRBJ2-2; D may be TRBD1 or TRBD2 (6 bases each). Looked up from germline, CDR1 is SGDLS and CDR2 is YYNGEE. Deletions cut 0 bases from V and 6 bases from J, with 12 bases between. The CDR3 is 15 amino acids. CDR3 region: CASSVVGGGPGELFF. The CDR3 region has the DNA TGTGCCAGCAGCGTAGTCGGAGGGGGACCCGGGGAGCTGTTTTTT.

The chain links TRBV28 to TRBJ2-7; 8 nucleotides align to TRBD1. This CDR3 spans 16 amino acids. V shed 2 bases and J 2 bases; nucleotides not matched to a gene: 8. The germline V gene has CDR1 MDHEN and CDR2 SYDVKM. This CDR3 is CASSLPGTGDPYEQYF. As DNA, the CDR3 is TGTGCCAGCAGTTTACCCGGGACAGGCGACCCCTACGAGCAGTACTTC.

The chain has TRBV6-1 and TRBJ1-2, with D possibly matching TRBD1 (5 bases). The V gene's germline CDR1 is MNHNS and CDR2 SASEGT. The CDR3 is 17 residues long. Trimming removed 0 bases from V and 5 bases from J, with 19 bases in between. For the CDR3, the DNA is TGTGCCAGCAGTGAAGCTACTTCCCCGGGACGGATATATGGCTACACCTTC. This sequence encodes CASSEATSPGRIYGYTF.

The chain combines TRBV5-1 with TRBJ2-3; D is unresolved. Matching the DNA end better, TRBJ1-5 makes the J call doubtful. The germline V gene encodes CDR1 SGHRS and CDR2 YFSETQ. CDR3 length equals 16 residues. The CDR3 sequence is CASSLGSRVSTDTQHF. In DNA, the CDR3 is TGCGCCAGCAGCTTGGGAAGTAGAGTCAGCACAGATACGCAGCATTTT.

This chain uses TRBV19 with TRBJ2-5; 10 bases are a match to TRBD2. The CDR3 runs 16 residues. Germline V CDR1 and CDR2: LNHDA, SQIVND (reference sequence). V lost 3 bases and J lost 2; bases outside the gene matches: 6. DNA for the CDR3: TGTGCCAGTAGTATGGCGGCTAGCGGGGGTCAAGAGACCCAGTACTTC. This codes for CASSMAASGGQETQYF.

The chain links TRBV28 to TRBJ1-1; 8 nucleotides line up with TRBD1. Germline values: CDR1 MDHEN, CDR2 SYDVKM. The CDR3 covers 15 residues. V lost 3 bases and J lost 4; bases outside the gene matches: 7. In DNA form, the CDR3 reads TGTGCCAGCAGTTTCATCCTAACAGGGGGCACTGAAGCTTTCTTT. Amino acid sequence: CASSFILTGGTEAFF.

In its sample, this clone was seen once. The CDR3 DNA reads as TGTGCCAGCAGGACAACAGGGGCAACTAATGAAAAACTGTTTTTT. As protein: CASRTTGATNEKLFF. The genes are TRBV6-5 and TRBJ1-4, with 7 nucleotides matching TRBD1. The CDR3 consists of 15 residues. Germline V gene data show CDR1 as MNHEY and CDR2 as SVGAGI. The J segment lost 0 bases and the V segment lost 6 bases, leaving 4 bases of the junction unmatched.